The next 12 T cell receptor beta chains were all read from a single sample in a study of Graves' ophthalmopathy and Graves' hyperthyroidism. Using RNA transcripts, the TCR beta CDR3 regions were amplified. HTBI-primed RT-PCR formed the first round, and a multiplex PCR formed the second. MiXCR, run by TCRdb on the multiplex PCR reads, gives a single entry per CDR3 protein. This repertoire shows some 410,000 distinct CDR3 sequences, more than 20% found once; its top ten account for 2.5% to 3.5%. The sample consisted of peripheral blood. The receptor source for this set is a woman in her late teens or twenties with stable Graves' hyperthyroidism.

V and J are TRBV5-1 and TRBJ2-3, with 14 bases that match TRBD2. The CDR3 runs to 17 residues. The germline V gene has CDR1 SGHRS and CDR2 YFSETQ. With 0 bases clipped from V and 6 bases from J, the junction kept 6 bases outside the gene matches. The CDR3 coding sequence is TGCGCCAGCAGCTTGGTTCCGAGACTAGCGGGAGGGGATACGCAGTATTTT. Protein sequence: CASSLVPRLAGGDTQYF.

This clonotype came up a few times. The V call is TRBV30, the J call TRBJ1-6; possibly TRBD1 for D (5 bases). The CDR3 runs 14 residues. Trimming left V 5 bases short and J 8 bases short, with 16 bases between. Germline V gene data show CDR1 as GTSNPN and CDR2 as SVGIG (reference sequence). The CDR3 DNA follows: TGTGCCTGGGGATGGGGCCAAGGATATTCACCCCTCCACTTT. Translated, it gives CAWGWGQGYSPLHF.

This clonotype was seen repeatedly, ten times or more. One end of the junction fails to match germline, which may point to a read error. The chain recombines TRBV30 with TRBJ2-4, with D perhaps given as TRBD1 or TRBD2 (5 bases each). From germline, CDR1 is GTSNPN and CDR2 SVGIG (reference sequence). The CDR3 is 15 amino acids. In DNA form, the CDR3 reads TGTGCCTGGAGCTTAAGGACAAACGAGGGGAACATTAAGTACTTC. Translation: CAWSLRTNEGNIKYF.

This clonotype showed up many times. CDR3: CASLNGPLRGFAFF. CDR3 nucleotides: TGTGCCAGCCTTAACGGCCCTCTGCGGGGGTTTGCTTTCTTT. The chain links TRBV12-3 or TRBV12-4 to TRBJ1-1; D perhaps matches TRBD1 (5 bases). Trimming stripped 8 bases from V and 11 bases from J, with 24 bases between. This CDR3 region has 14 residues.

The chain recombines TRBV5-8 with TRBJ2-5, with TRBD2 matching 13 bases. Germline assignment: CDR1 SGHTS and CDR2 YDEGEE. Germline trimming cut 4 bases from V and 5 bases from J; bases unmatched to any gene: 11. This CDR3 region has 17 residues. In nucleotides, the CDR3 is TGTGCCAGCAGCCGATATGGACTAGCGGGAGCCGGCGAGACCCAGTACTTC. Translated, it gives CASSRYGLAGAGETQYF.

This clonotype came up many times. The chain couples TRBV9 to TRBJ2-7; maybe TRBD2 (6 bases). CDR1 is SGDLS and CDR2 is YYNGEE in the germline V gene. Trimming removed 1 base from V and 6 bases from J, with 11 bases in between. The CDR3 has 13 amino acids. CDR3 sequence reads: CASSVSQGGEQYF. The CDR3 DNA sequence: TGTGCCAGCAGCGTAAGTCAGGGAGGCGAGCAGTACTTC.

The chain uses TRBV4-1 and TRBJ1-2; D gene uncertain. Trimming shortened V by 1 base and J by 1 base, and 13 bases separated the two germline ends. This CDR3 is 16 amino acids long. Germline values: CDR1 MGHRA, CDR2 YSYEKL. CDR3 in amino acids: CASSQVSPALNYGYTF. CDR3 nucleotide sequence: TGCGCCAGCAGCCAAGTGTCGCCAGCCCTTAACTATGGCTACACCTTC.

The genes are TRBV10-3 and TRBJ1-5; 7 bases match TRBD1. V shed 10 bases and J 3 bases; nucleotides not matched to a gene: 3. The V gene's germline CDR1 is ENHRY and CDR2 SYGVKD. The CDR3 sequence is 12 residues long. CDR3 coding DNA: TGTGCCACGGGACAGCCCAATCAGCCCCAGCATTTT. Protein product: CATGQPNQPQHF.

This clonotype has more than one count but fewer than ten. V is TRBV6-1 and J is TRBJ2-5, with D hard to call. Germline V gives CDR1 MNHNS, CDR2 SASEGT. Trimming shortened V by 11 bases and J by 4 bases, and 14 bases separated the two germline ends. The CDR3 runs 12 residues. The DNA for the CDR3 is TGTGCCTCCTGTGGAGATCGAGAGACCCAGTACTTC. Translation: CASCGDRETQYF.

This clonotype occurred many times. This chain links TRBV6-1 with TRBJ1-2; D unclear. V lost 4 bases and J 3 bases, leaving 15 bases between the germline ends. This CDR3 spans 15 amino acids. CDR1 is MNHNS, CDR2 SASEGT, per germline. The chain's CDR3 is CASSAEVDLYYGYTF. For the CDR3, the DNA is TGTGCCAGCAGTGCGGAGGTGGATCTCTACTATGGCTACACCTTC.

This clonotype appeared many times. The chain uses TRBV20-1 and TRBJ1-2; 8 bases match TRBD1. The CDR3 has 13 residues. The V segment lost 5 bases and the J segment 6 bases; nucleotides outside the gene matches: 8. Germline CDR1 is DFQATT and CDR2 is SNEGSKA (reference sequence). The CDR3 coding sequence is TGCAGTGCTCCTGGACAGGGAGGCAATGGCTACACCTTC. Protein: CSAPGQGGNGYTF.

Here the CDR3 reads CASTLTSGGFGELFF. CDR3 in DNA: TGTGCCAGCACCCTGACTAGCGGGGGCTTCGGGGAGCTGTTTTTT. The V call is TRBV6-2 or TRBV6-3, the J call TRBJ2-2; 12 bases match TRBD2. Germline values: CDR1 MNHEY, CDR2 SVGEGT. This CDR3 spans 15 amino acids. V lost 7 bases, J lost 7 bases, and 7 bases stayed unmatched.